The 32 T cell receptor beta chains below were found in one sample sequenced in a study of shared clonotypes between healthy human individuals. Only in-frame clones appear in the TCRdb table, and some are missing; sequencing was by immunoSEQ multiplex PCR. The sample lists over a million clones, roughly 96% occurring once. The specimen sequenced was naive CD4+ T cells sorted from blood. Stated subset: CD45RA+ positively selected. Every receptor here comes from a man aged 30 to 45 in good health.

This chain uses TRBV11-1 with TRBJ2-7; D gene uncertain. Per the germline V gene, CDR1 is SGHAT and CDR2 is FQDESV (reference sequence). Deletions cut 4 bases from V and 5 bases from J, with 6 bases between. This CDR3 has 11 residues. CDR3 bases: TGTGCCAGCAGCTCCATGGACGAGCAGTACTTC. Translating it yields CASSSMDEQYF.

The CDR3 reads CASSHTEVVNVLTF. CDR3 nucleotide sequence: TGTGCCAGCAGCCATACGGAGGTGGTCAACGTCCTGACTTTC. V and J are TRBV7-9 and TRBJ2-6, with D perhaps matching TRBD2 (5 bases). V dropped 5 bases and J dropped 9 bases, with 14 bases sitting between them. Germline CDR1 is SEHNR and CDR2 is FQNEAQ (reference sequence). The CDR3 has 14 residues.

The V and J genes are TRBV5-1 and TRBJ2-7; D might be TRBD2 (6 bases). CDR3 length: 15 amino acids. The V end was cut by 0 bases, the J end by 5 bases, with 15 bases between. Per germline, CDR1 SGHRS and CDR2 YFSETQ. The CDR3 region is CASSLVGGRSHEQYF. The CDR3 DNA reads as TGCGCCAGCAGCTTGGTTGGGGGGAGGAGCCACGAGCAGTACTTC.

This clone occurred once. The V call is TRBV5-4, the J call TRBJ2-7, with TRBD2 identical over 11 bases. This CDR3 region has 13 residues. CDR1 is SGHNT and CDR2 is YYREEE in the germline V gene (reference sequence). The J segment lost 3 bases and the V segment lost 6 bases, leaving 2 bases of the junction unmatched. The CDR3 sequence: CASKTSGNYEQYF. The CDR3 region has the DNA TGTGCCAGCAAGACTAGCGGGAACTACGAGCAGTACTTC.

This chain uses TRBV11-2 with TRBJ2-5, with 8 bases aligning to TRBD2. The CDR3 consists of 15 residues. Germline V gene lookup returns CDR1 SGHAT and CDR2 FQNNGV. J lost 4 bases, V lost 5 bases, and 9 bases had no gene match. The chain's CDR3 is CASSRGGQILETQYF. The CDR3 region has the DNA TGTGCCAGCAGCCGCGGGGGGCAAATTCTAGAGACCCAGTACTTC.

This clone appeared a single time. The same CDR3 is also encoded by other DNA sequences in this sample. The rearrangement uses TRBV19 and TRBJ2-5; the D is unclear. Deletions cut 1 base from V and 3 bases from J, with 6 bases between. Looked up from germline, CDR1 is LNHDA and CDR2 is SQIVND (reference sequence). This CDR3 region has 13 residues. The CDR3 here is CASSIGRKETQYF. CDR3 sequence (DNA): TGTGCCAGTAGTATAGGGAGAAAAGAGACCCAGTACTTC.

The gene calls are TRBV19 and TRBJ2-4; TRBD1 matches at 7 bases. The V gene's germline CDR1 is LNHDA and CDR2 SQIVND (reference sequence). Trimming took 3 bases from V and 1 from J; bases not matched to a gene: 3. The CDR3 length is 15 residues. The CDR3 protein is CASSIETGAKNIQYF. The CDR3, as DNA: TGTGCCAGTAGTATTGAGACAGGGGCCAAAAACATTCAGTACTTC.

V gene TRBV14 combines with J gene TRBJ2-7; D possibly corresponds to TRBD2 (5 bases). V was trimmed by 0 bases and J by 6 bases, leaving 9 bases between them. CDR3 length: 13 amino acids. The V gene's germline CDR1 is SGHDN and CDR2 FVKESK. The chain's CDR3 is CASSQDLRGEQYF. The CDR3, as DNA: TGTGCCAGCAGCCAAGACCTCCGGGGCGAGCAGTACTTC.

As to this clone: Additional DNA sequences in this sample encode the identical CDR3. The rearrangement links TRBV5-5 to TRBJ2-2; no firm D call. The CDR3 is made up of 12 amino acids. Trimming left V 1 base short and J 7 bases short, with 5 bases between. CDR1 is SGHKS, CDR2 YYEKEE, per germline (reference sequence). DNA for the CDR3: TGTGCCAGCAGCTTGAATCTCGGGGAGCTGTTTTTT. This encodes CASSLNLGELFF.

V gene TRBV4-1 combines with J gene TRBJ2-1, with 8 bases that match TRBD1. With 4 bases clipped from V and 10 bases from J, the junction kept 15 bases outside the gene matches. The CDR3 contains 16 residues. CDR1 is MGHRA and CDR2 is YSYEKL in the germline V gene. The CDR3 DNA reads as TGCGCCAGCAGCCGACAAGGTTCGGGACAGGCCTTGGAGCAGTTCTTC. Translating it yields CASSRQGSGQALEQFF.

Details on this clone: Other nucleotide sequences in the sample specify the same CDR3. J is TRBJ2-1 and V is TRBV9; D perhaps matches TRBD2 (5 bases). The germline V gene encodes CDR1 SGDLS and CDR2 YYNGEE. There are 11 residues in the CDR3. V lost 2 bases and J 10 bases, leaving 7 bases between the germline ends. CDR3 DNA: TGTGCCAGCAGCGTCTCGGGGGAGCAGTTCTTC. Its translation is CASSVSGEQFF. The complete variable domain, with remaining parts taken from reference TRBV9 and TRBJ2-1, reads DSGVTQTPKHLITATGQRVTLRCSPRSGDLSVYWYQQSLDQGLQFLIQYYNGEERAKGNILERFSAQQFPDLHSELNLSSLELGDSALYFCASSVSGEQFFGPGTRLTVL.

This sequence joins TRBV27 and TRBJ1-5; the D is unclear. This CDR3 spans 14 amino acids. The ends were cut back, 6 bases at V and 3 bases at J, with 12 bases in the middle. Germline V CDR1 and CDR2: MNHEY, SMNVEV (reference sequence). The CDR3, as DNA: TGTGCCAGCAGACCCAACGGGATCAATCAGCCCCAGCATTTT. It is translated as CASRPNGINQPQHF.

The chain carries TRBV6-5 and TRBJ2-2; TRBD1 is a possible D gene (6 bases). Germline lookup yields CDR1 MNHEY and CDR2 SVGAGI. V was trimmed by 5 bases and J by 5 bases, leaving 12 bases between them. The CDR3 consists of 14 residues. This chain's CDR3 is CASSQRGSTGELFF. The CDR3 DNA sequence: TGTGCCAGCAGTCAGAGGGGGAGTACCGGGGAGCTGTTTTTT.

About this clone itself: In the same sample, other DNA sequences code for this CDR3. V and J are TRBV28 and TRBJ2-7; no clear D. CDR3 length: 11 residues. The V end lost 2 bases, the J end lost 4 bases, and 3 bases lay between the germline ends. Germline V gene lookup returns CDR1 MDHEN and CDR2 SYDVKM. The CDR3 sequence: CASSLRYEQYF. The DNA of the CDR3 is TGTGCCAGCAGTTTACGTTACGAGCAGTACTTC.

The chain uses TRBV30 and TRBJ1-2; possibly TRBD1 for D (6 bases). V was shortened by 6 bases and J by 4 bases, with 30 bases between the two germline ends. CDR1 is GTSNPN and CDR2 is SVGIG in the germline V gene (reference sequence). This CDR3 spans 18 amino acids. The CDR3 region is CACRASGGELFIGYGYTF. CDR3 coding DNA: TGTGCCTGCCGCGCGTCGGGGGGCGAACTTTTTATCGGCTATGGCTACACCTTC.

The rearrangement uses TRBV7-8 and TRBJ2-7; tentatively, D is TRBD2 (6 bases). The CDR3 runs to 16 residues. Germline V gives CDR1 SGHVS, CDR2 FQNEAQ. V lost 1 base and J lost 3, with 16 bases in between. CDR3: CASSLGTGTPIYEQYF. CDR3 nucleotides: TGTGCCAGCAGCTTAGGGACCGGGACTCCTATCTACGAGCAGTACTTC.

This chain links TRBV5-1 with TRBJ1-1; a weak D match, TRBD1 (5 bases). The germline CDR1 and CDR2 sequences are SGHRS and YFSETQ. Trimming stripped 0 bases from V and 4 bases from J, with 13 bases between. There are 15 residues in the CDR3. The CDR3 sequence is CASSLELGRGTEAFF. CDR3 coding DNA: TGCGCCAGCAGCTTGGAATTGGGTAGGGGCACTGAAGCTTTCTTT. Looking up the rest from reference TRBV5-1 and TRBJ1-1 gives the full variable domain: KAGVTQTPRYLIKTRGQQVTLSCSPISGHRSVSWYQQTPGQGLQFLFEYFSETQRNKGNFPGRFSGRQFSNSRSEMNVSTLELGDSALYLCASSLELGRGTEAFFGQGTRLTVV.

The chain has TRBV29-1 and TRBJ1-1; no clear D. CDR1 is SQVTM, CDR2 ANQGSEA, per germline. The CDR3 is 11 amino acids. Trimming left V 6 bases short and J 11 bases short, with 16 bases between. The CDR3 reads CSVVYSESAFF. In nucleotides, the CDR3 is TGCAGCGTCGTTTACAGCGAATCTGCTTTCTTT.

The V gene is TRBV9, the J gene TRBJ2-1, with D possibly matching TRBD1 (5 bases). This CDR3 is built from 14 residues. V was cut by 6 bases and J by 5 bases, with 15 bases left in between. The germline gives CDR1 SGDLS, CDR2 YYNGEE. Written as DNA, the CDR3 is TGTGCCAGCAACAGGTCACCCAGAGACAATGAGCAGTTCTTC. Translated, it gives CASNRSPRDNEQFF.

The chain is built from TRBV19 and TRBJ2-1; the D gene is possibly TRBD2 (6 bases). The CDR3 is made up of 14 amino acids. Trimming stripped 6 bases from V and 3 bases from J, with 12 bases between. Looked up from germline, CDR1 is LNHDA and CDR2 is SQIVND (reference sequence). In DNA form, the CDR3 reads TGTGCCAGTAGCCTGGGACTTAACTACAATGAGCAGTTCTTC. This codes for CASSLGLNYNEQFF.

A note on this clone: The sample carries other DNA sequences with the same CDR3. This chain connects TRBV28 to TRBJ1-2; D not resolved. The length of the CDR3 is 12 residues. V lost 5 bases, J lost 2 bases, and 6 bases lay in between. In germline, CDR1 is MDHEN, CDR2 SYDVKM. CDR3 in amino acids: CASSLLNYGYTF. DNA of the CDR3: TGTGCCAGCAGTCTCTTGAACTATGGCTACACCTTC.

Note on this clone: Other DNA sequences in the sample encode the same CDR3. The chain joins TRBV9 to TRBJ2-1, with D tentatively TRBD2 (5 bases). The CDR3 is 15 amino acids. Between the trimmed V and J ends, which lost 0 bases and 0 bases, there was a span of 7 bases. Germline V CDR1 and CDR2: SGDLS, YYNGEE. CDR3 residues: CASSVDEGSYNEQFF. The CDR3 nucleotides are TGTGCCAGCAGCGTAGACGAGGGCTCCTACAATGAGCAGTTCTTC.

V and J are TRBV7-2 and TRBJ1-2, with D perhaps matching TRBD1 (6 bases). V lost 1 base to trimming and J lost 4 bases, with 13 bases between them. This CDR3 is built from 15 residues. Germline loops: CDR1 SGHTA, CDR2 FQGNSA. This CDR3 reads CASSLGRGAGYGYTF. The DNA for the CDR3 is TGTGCCAGCAGCTTAGGACGGGGGGCCGGCTATGGCTACACCTTC.

The chain employs TRBV29-1 and TRBJ2-2, with a weak D call TRBD2 (6 bases). CDR1 is SQVTM, CDR2 ANQGSEA, per germline. This CDR3 is 12 amino acids long. V lost 3 bases and J 6 bases, leaving 8 bases between the germline ends. CDR3 nucleotides: TGCAGCGTTGAGGAGGGCCCCGGGGAGCTGTTTTTT. Protein product: CSVEEGPGELFF.

The rearrangement links TRBV4-2 to TRBJ2-5; 13 positions match TRBD2. CDR3 length equals 17 residues. Germline values: CDR1 LGHNA, CDR2 YNFKEQ. Trimming took 5 bases from V and 2 from J; bases not matched to a gene: 8. The CDR3 sequence: CASSIRTSGSHQETQYF. CDR3 DNA: TGTGCCAGCAGCATCCGGACTAGCGGGAGTCATCAAGAGACCCAGTACTTC.

The chain uses TRBV27 and TRBJ2-7; 8 nucleotides align to TRBD1. Germline values: CDR1 MNHEY, CDR2 SMNVEV (reference sequence). V dropped 1 base and J dropped 0; count of bases not matched to a gene: 5. The CDR3 contains 16 residues. The DNA of the CDR3 is TGTGCCAGCAGTTTATATACAGGGGGATACTCCTACGAGCAGTACTTC. It is translated as CASSLYTGGYSYEQYF.

The V call is TRBV27, the J call TRBJ1-2; D is unclear. CDR3 length equals 14 residues. Trimming took off 5 bases at V and 3 bases at J, with 13 bases between the two ends. The germline CDR1 and CDR2 sequences are MNHEY and SMNVEV (reference sequence). CDR3 loop: CASSQSGQDYGYTF. The CDR3 DNA follows: TGTGCCAGCAGTCAATCGGGTCAGGACTATGGCTACACCTTC.

The chain joins TRBV13 to TRBJ2-2; 8 nucleotides agree with TRBD2. With 5 bases clipped from V and 3 bases from J, the junction kept 8 bases outside the gene matches. This CDR3 has 16 amino acids. Germline assignment: CDR1 PRHDT and CDR2 FYEKMQ (reference sequence). The CDR3 here is CASSPPTSGYTGELFF. Here the CDR3 DNA reads TGTGCCAGCAGCCCCCCAACTAGCGGTTACACCGGGGAGCTGTTTTTT.

V is TRBV7-6 and J is TRBJ1-4, with 8 nucleotides matching TRBD1. The CDR3 covers 14 residues. V gave up 5 bases and J gave up 7 bases; unmatched junction bases: 6. Germline CDR1 reads SGHVS; CDR2 reads FNYEAQ. CDR3 sequence (DNA): TGTGCCAGCAGCCCCAGGGGGCCGGGTGAAAAACTGTTTTTT. Translating it yields CASSPRGPGEKLFF. The full variable domain, in which reference TRBV7-6 and TRBJ1-4 provide the parts outside the CDR3, is GAGVSQSPRYKVTKRGQDVALRCDPISGHVSLYWYRQALGQGPEFLTYFNYEAQQDKSGLPNDRFSAERPEGSISTLTIQRTEQRDSAMYRCASSPRGPGEKLFFGSGTQLSVL.

The rearrangement uses TRBV7-2 and TRBJ2-3; 7 nucleotides align to TRBD2. Germline trimming cut 5 bases from V and 4 bases from J; bases unmatched to any gene: 18. The CDR3 sequence is 18 residues long. CDR1 is SGHTA and CDR2 is FQGNSA in the germline V gene. The CDR3 region has the DNA TGTGCCAGCAGCCTGGGCCCCACAAGCGGGATGTTCTCAGATACGCAGTATTTT. This gives the protein CASSLGPTSGMFSDTQYF.

Written as DNA, the CDR3 is TGCGCCAGCAGCCAAGTACAGGGTCGGGAGCAGTTCTTC. It codes for CASSQVQGREQFF. V usage is TRBV4-3 and J usage is TRBJ2-1, with D perhaps TRBD1 (6 bases). Trimming pared 1 base from V and 10 bases from J, leaving 11 bases between. The CDR3 covers 13 residues. Germline V gene lookup returns CDR1 LGHNA and CDR2 YSLEER.

The chain uses TRBV5-1 and TRBJ2-5; the match to TRBD2 covers 7 bases. The CDR3 length is 15 residues. The germline CDR1 and CDR2 sequences are SGHRS and YFSETQ. V was clipped by 4 bases and J by 3 bases; unmatched bases: 9. The CDR3 here is CASSNDVAGEETQYF. The DNA of the CDR3 is TGCGCCAGCAGCAATGACGTAGCGGGTGAAGAGACCCAGTACTTC.